Listed here is a single TCR beta chain. Its antigen remains unidentified. Germline V gives CDR1 SGHVS, CDR2 FQNEAQ. This CDR3 has 15 amino acids. V dropped 3 bases and J dropped 7; count of bases not matched to a gene: 7. Method: immunoSEQ multiplex PCR; TCRdb's copy keeps in-frame clones and lacks some. The sample shows about 730,000 clones, 55% to 80% of them seen only once. The data derive from a study of shared clonotypes between healthy human individuals. The study's findings and limits: The authors sampled blood alone, and tissue repertoires likely differ. Some clonotypes were shared by all four sorted-subset donors, while others were not shared. The non-shared ones had lower generation probabilities than the shared ones. Sequencing depth was expected to affect clonotype sharing among donors.

The genes are TRBV7-8 and TRBJ2-1; 9 bases map to TRBD1. This clonotype was sampled from a woman in her twenties or thirties in good health. Specimen: memory CD4+ T cells sorted from blood. Subset specified: CD45RA-negative fraction. The CDR3 bases are TGTGCCAGCAGCTTCGATGGGACAGGGAGGAATGAGCAGTTCTTC. Its translation is CASSFDGTGRNEQFF. Based on the CDR3 plus reference TRBV7-8 and TRBJ2-1, the full variable domain is GAGVSQSPRYKVAKRGQDVALRCDPISGHVSLFWYQQALGQGPEFLTYFQNEAQLDKSGLPSDRFFAERPEGSVSTLKIQRTQQEDSAVYLCASSFDGTGRNEQFFGPGTRLTVL.